The source of this T cell receptor beta chain is a study of T-cell memory formation after mild COVID-19. Study observations and caveats: The main location of contracting CD4+ clones was CM and EM, and that of contracting CD8+ clones was EMRA. Some responding clones appeared in pre-infection memory, suggesting cross-reactive memory joined. Proof of SARS-CoV-2 specificity was absent for the second-wave clones that crested on day 37.

The authors produced TCR alpha and TCR beta cDNA libraries with sample barcodes and UMIs by 5'RACE using constant-segment primers. TCRdb processed the 5' RACE reads anew with MiXCR; each CDR3 protein has one entry. The sample carries 550,000 to 700,000 distinct CDR3 sequences, roughly 17% recorded once. This clonotype was seen more than once but under ten times. Its antigen is unknown. Sequenced input: PBMCs or a T cell subset sorted from them (not recorded which). This clonotype was sampled from an adult woman who had mild COVID-19 (a few samples of this study predate the infection). Cell type and time point are not known.

Written as DNA, the CDR3 is TGTGCCAGCAGCTTAAGCTTGACTAGTGAGGATGAGCAGTTCTTC. It yields the protein CASSLSLTSEDEQFF. The genes are TRBV7-9 and TRBJ2-1, with D possibly being TRBD2 (6 bases). This CDR3 region has 15 residues. Germline V lookup: CDR1 SEHNR, CDR2 FQNEAQ (reference sequence). The germline V and J ends were trimmed by 2 bases and 8 bases, with 16 bases remaining between them.